This T cell receptor (beta chain) was sequenced in a study of CDR3 diversity in severe acne (dated by TCRdb to between 2018 and 2020). This clonotype was seen a single time. The antigen it recognizes is unknown. No base quality information exists; no much larger clone differs at one position. Single-read evidence is weak. Library preparation employed PCR. Instrument used: Illumina HiSeq 2000. TCRdb reprocessing: public reads trimmed at Q25 with fastp, clones called with MiXCR, in-frame beta chains kept. Each entry merges the rows of one CDR3 protein and shows their most common DNA and genes. This sample comprises about 97,000 distinct CDR3 sequences, more than 45% of them detected only once. The top ten clonotypes cover around 12% of the sample. The V and J ends are trimmed by 2 bases and 6 bases, leaving 5 bases between them. Based on the germline V gene, the CDR1 and CDR2 sequences are SGDLS and YYNGEE. Including cysteine and phenylalanine, the CDR3 has 12 amino acids. Only the CDR3 part of the read is kept: 36 bases, read in frame from the first base.

This chain is built from TRBV9 and TRBJ2-2, with no confident D gene call. Sequencing input: blood. The origin of this receptor is a male donor with acne. The CDR3 reads as follows: CASSVRSGELFF. The DNA sequence is given as TGTGCCAGCAGCGTCCGCTCCGGGGAGCTGTTTTTT.